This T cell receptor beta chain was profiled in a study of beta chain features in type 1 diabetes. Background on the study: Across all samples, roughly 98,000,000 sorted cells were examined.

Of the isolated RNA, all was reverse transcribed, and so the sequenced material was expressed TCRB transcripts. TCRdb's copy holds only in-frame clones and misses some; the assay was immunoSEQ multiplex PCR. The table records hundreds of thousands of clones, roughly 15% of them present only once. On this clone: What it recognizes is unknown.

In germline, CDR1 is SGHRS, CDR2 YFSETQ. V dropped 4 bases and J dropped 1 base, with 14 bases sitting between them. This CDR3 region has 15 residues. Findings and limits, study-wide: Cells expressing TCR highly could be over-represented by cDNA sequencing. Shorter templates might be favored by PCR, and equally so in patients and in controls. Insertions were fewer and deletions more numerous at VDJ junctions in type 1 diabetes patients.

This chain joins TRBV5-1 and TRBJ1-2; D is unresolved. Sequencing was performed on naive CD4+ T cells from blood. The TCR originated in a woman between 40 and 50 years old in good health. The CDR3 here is CASSMTPRGNYGYTF. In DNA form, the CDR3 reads TGCGCCAGCAGCATGACCCCTCGCGGTAACTATGGCTACACCTTC.